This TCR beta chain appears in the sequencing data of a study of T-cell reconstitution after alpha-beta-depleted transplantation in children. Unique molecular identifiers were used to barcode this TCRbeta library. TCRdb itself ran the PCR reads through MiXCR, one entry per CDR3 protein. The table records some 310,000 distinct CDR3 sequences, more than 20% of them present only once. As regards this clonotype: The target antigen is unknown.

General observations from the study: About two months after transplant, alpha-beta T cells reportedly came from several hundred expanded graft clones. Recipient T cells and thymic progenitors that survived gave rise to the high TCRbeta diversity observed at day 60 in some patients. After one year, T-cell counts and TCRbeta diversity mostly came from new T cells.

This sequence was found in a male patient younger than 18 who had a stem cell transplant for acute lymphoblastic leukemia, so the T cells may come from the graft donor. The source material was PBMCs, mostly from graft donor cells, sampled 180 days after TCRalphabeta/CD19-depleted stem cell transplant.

In DNA, the CDR3 is TGCAGTGCTAGGCCCGGGTTCTCCTACGAGCAGTACTTC. Translating gives CSARPGFSYEQYF. The rearrangement joins TRBV20-1 to TRBJ2-7; D is undetermined. This CDR3 has 13 residues. Trimming pared 3 bases from V and 0 bases from J, leaving 9 bases between. Germline CDR1 reads DFQATT; CDR2 reads SNEGSKA (reference sequence).